This paragraph covers one T cell receptor beta chain sequence. Its antigen is unknown. There are no base qualities to consult, and no much larger clone falls within one base. This specimen belongs to a study of CD8 T cells in ankylosing spondylitis (dated by TCRdb to about 2017). At the level of the whole study: To find TCR variants linked to disease, the study profiled T cell receptor beta repertoires in ankylosing spondylitis patients and healthy donors. The whole study cohort included about a hundred healthy donors and about two dozen ankylosing spondylitis patients. Peripheral blood was sampled, and synovial fluid was also collected from ankylosing spondylitis patients. The research as a whole found: Blood from ankylosing spondylitis patients appeared to be characterized by a TCR beta motif made up of several highly homologous amino acid variants. Some TCR beta motif variants had previously been reported in synovial fluid and blood of reactive arthritis patients, which suggested common disease-initiation mechanisms. A CD8+ phenotype was shown by the disease-linked clones, which were found at relatively low frequencies in peripheral blood. The disease-linked clones were reported to be significantly enriched in matched synovial fluid samples from ankylosing spondylitis patients.

A distance of 13 bases separates the germline ends of V and J, which lose 7 bases and 4 bases respectively. According to the germline V gene, CDR1 reads KGHSH and CDR2 reads LQKENI. The CDR3, from cysteine to phenylalanine, totals 13 residues. The only DNA kept is the CDR3, 39 bases in frame from the first base. Sequencing used an Illumina HiSeq 2500. Quantitative 5'-RACE with molecular barcodes was used to prepare TCR beta libraries. The original methods were these. A new computational method, built on a probabilistic model of VDJ rearrangement, was used to identify disease-linked TCR variants. TCRdb redid the processing of the public reads, applying fastp at Q25 and MiXCR, and retained in-frame beta chains. Identical CDR3 protein sequences are pooled into one entry, listed with their most common genes and DNA. These V and J calls originate from TCRdb's pipeline instead of the authors' own analysis. A total of under 950,000 distinct CDR3 sequences appear in this sample, 15% to 20% of them only once. About a fifth of the sample belongs to the ten largest clones.

Material: blood, either unsorted or a sorted T cell fraction (not recorded which). This TCR was sampled from a male donor with ankylosing spondylitis. The chain is made from TRBV18 and TRBJ1-1, with TRBD1 tentatively as D gene (6 bases match). The DNA reads as follows: TGTGCCAGCTTCAGGGGTTTGCTCACTGAAGCTTTCTTT. Its coded protein is CASFRGLLTEAFF. Extended through the reference TRBV18 and TRBJ1-1 proteins, this CDR3 yields the full variable domain: NAGVMQNPRHLVRRRGQEARLRCSPMKGHSHVYWYRQLPEEGLKFMVYLQKENIIDESGMPKERFSAEFPKEGPSILRIQQVVRGDSAAYFCASFRGLLTEAFFGQGTRLTVV.